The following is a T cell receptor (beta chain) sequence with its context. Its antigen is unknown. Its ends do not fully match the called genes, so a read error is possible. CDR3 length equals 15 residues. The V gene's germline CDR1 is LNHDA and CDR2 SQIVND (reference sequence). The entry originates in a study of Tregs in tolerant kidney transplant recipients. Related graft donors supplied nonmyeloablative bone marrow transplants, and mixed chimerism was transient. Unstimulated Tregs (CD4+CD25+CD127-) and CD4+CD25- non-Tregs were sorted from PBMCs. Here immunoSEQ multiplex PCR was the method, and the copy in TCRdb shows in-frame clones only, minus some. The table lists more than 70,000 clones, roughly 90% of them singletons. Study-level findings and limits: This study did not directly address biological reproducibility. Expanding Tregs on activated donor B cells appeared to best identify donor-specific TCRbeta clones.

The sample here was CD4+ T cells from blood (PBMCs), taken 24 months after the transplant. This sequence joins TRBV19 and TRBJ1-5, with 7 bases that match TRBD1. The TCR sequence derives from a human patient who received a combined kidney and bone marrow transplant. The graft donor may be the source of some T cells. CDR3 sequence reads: CASSIQDRIYQPQHF. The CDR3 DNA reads TGTGCCAGTAGTATACAGGACAGGATTTATCAACCCCAGCATTTT.